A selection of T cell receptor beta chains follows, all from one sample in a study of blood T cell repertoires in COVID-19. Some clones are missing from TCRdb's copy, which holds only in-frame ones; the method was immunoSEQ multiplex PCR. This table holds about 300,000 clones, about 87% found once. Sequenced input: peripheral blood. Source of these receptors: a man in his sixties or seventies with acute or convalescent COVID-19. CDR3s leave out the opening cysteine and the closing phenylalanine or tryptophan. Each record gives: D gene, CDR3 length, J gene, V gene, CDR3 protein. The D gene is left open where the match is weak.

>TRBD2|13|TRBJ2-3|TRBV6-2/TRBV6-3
ASSARLAGTDTQY
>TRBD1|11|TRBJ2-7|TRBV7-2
ASKGWDRGEQY
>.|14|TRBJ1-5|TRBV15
ATSPSLDRQYQPQH
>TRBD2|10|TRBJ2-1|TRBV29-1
SARTSGDEQF
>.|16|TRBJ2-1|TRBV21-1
ASSSQSTQRGGYNEQF
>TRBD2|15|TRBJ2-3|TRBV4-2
ASSQDWAGASTDTQY
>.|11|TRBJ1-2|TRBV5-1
ASSYTENYGYT
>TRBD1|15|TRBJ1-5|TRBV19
ASSTPRGQGNNQPQH
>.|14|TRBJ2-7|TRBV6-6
ASSYSRRGGNYEQY
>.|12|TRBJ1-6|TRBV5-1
ASSFQGQDSPLH
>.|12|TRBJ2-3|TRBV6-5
ASRGQSFTDTQY
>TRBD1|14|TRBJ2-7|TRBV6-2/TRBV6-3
ASSRTGWGSSYEQY
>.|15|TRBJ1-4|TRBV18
ASSPARGAPMREKLF
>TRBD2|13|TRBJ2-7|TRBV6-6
ASRGTSGRLYEQY
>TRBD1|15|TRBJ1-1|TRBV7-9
ASSFPYRGIVNTEAF
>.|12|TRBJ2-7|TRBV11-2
ASSPGLPSYEQY
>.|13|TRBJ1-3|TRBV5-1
ASSLKQVPGNTIY
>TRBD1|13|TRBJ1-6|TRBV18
ASSRGQGANSPLH
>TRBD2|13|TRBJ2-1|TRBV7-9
ASSFFSGSPNEQF
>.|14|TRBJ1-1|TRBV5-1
ASSLAAGMSGTEAF
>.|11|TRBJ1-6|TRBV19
ASNRQLHSPLH
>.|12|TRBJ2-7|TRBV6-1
ASSEGSGTYEQY
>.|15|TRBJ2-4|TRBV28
ASSFRFDRSVSDIQY
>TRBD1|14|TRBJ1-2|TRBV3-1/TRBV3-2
ASSQDKYRGNYGYT
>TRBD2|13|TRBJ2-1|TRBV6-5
ASSHGLAGVNEQF
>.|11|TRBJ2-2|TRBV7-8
ASSPSYFGELF
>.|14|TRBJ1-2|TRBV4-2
ASSLDRSEPLYGYT
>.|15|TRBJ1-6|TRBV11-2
ASSPRKAVAPNSPLH
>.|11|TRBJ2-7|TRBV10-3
ATRDGSSYEQY
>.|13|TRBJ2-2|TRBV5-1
ASSLMEGTTGELF
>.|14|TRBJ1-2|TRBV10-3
AISESKDRELYGYT
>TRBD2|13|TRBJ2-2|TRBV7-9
ASSQRGGHTGELF
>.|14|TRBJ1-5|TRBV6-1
ASSEIYSGSNQPQH
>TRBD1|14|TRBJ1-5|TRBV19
ASSIQKTGGGQPQH
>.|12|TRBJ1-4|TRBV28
ASSFVEKNEKLF
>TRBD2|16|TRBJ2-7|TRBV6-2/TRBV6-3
ASSPAALTSGRDYEQY
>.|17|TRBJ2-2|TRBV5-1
ASSHSPGLRALRTGELF
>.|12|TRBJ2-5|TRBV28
ASSPTYRRETQY
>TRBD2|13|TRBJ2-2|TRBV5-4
ASSPGTSGAGELF
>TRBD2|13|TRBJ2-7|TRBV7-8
ASSYLAGETYEQY
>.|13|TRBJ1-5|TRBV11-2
ASSPLGGNNQPQH
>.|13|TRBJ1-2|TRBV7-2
ASSPPQGYVYGYT